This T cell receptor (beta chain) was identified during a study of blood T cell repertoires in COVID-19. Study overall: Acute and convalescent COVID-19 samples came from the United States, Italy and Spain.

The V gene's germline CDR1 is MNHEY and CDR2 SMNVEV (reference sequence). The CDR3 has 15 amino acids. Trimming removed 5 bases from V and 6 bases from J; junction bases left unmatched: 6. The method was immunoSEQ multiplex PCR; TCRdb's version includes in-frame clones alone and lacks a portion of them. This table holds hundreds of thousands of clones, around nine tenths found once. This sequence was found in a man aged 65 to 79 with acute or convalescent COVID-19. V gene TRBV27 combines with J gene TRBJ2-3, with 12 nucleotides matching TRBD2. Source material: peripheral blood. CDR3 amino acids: CASSIPGLAGDTQYF. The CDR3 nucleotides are TGTGCCAGCAGTATCCCGGGACTAGCGGGCGATACGCAGTATTTT.